The clone carrying this T cell receptor (beta chain) was observed a few times. Its specificity is unknown. Measured with immunoSEQ multiplex PCR; TCRdb has only the in-frame clones, and not every one. Of 75,000 to 95,000 clones in the sample, about 90% were seen once. These data originate in a study of OX40 agonist ivuxolimab in advanced cancers. Study outcomes and limitations: Dose levels from 0.1 to 3.0 mg/kg saw CD4+ and CD8+ blood T cells expand clonally by week 6. On average, CD8+ T cells had more expanded clones than CD4+. Nonresponders included some who also had low normalized T-cell clonal expansion.

Individuals having autoimmune disease history or systemic immunosuppression were not enrolled. This receptor was obtained from an adult with an advanced solid tumor such as melanoma, head and neck, liver or kidney cancer. The specimen was CD4+ or CD8+ T cells sorted from blood, collected in a trial of the OX40 agonist ivuxolimab.

The CDR3 spells CASSLALAGAGELFF. The CDR3 bases are TGTGCCAGCAGCTTAGCGCTAGCGGGAGCCGGGGAGCTGTTTTTT. The V and J genes are TRBV7-9 and TRBJ2-2; 10 nucleotides match TRBD2. Looked up from germline, CDR1 is SEHNR and CDR2 is FQNEAQ (reference sequence). The V segment lost 0 bases and the J segment 6 bases; nucleotides outside the gene matches: 1. This CDR3 is 15 amino acids long.